The sequence of this TCR beta chain was determined in a study of cytotoxic CD8 clonotypes in ibrutinib-treated CLL. The CDR3 sequence is 15 residues long. From germline, CDR1 is ENHRY and CDR2 SYGVKD. V lost 5 bases to trimming and J lost 7 bases; unmatched junction nucleotides: 10. The protocol was immunoSEQ multiplex PCR, while the TCRdb copy is restricted to in-frame clones and leaves out a portion. The sample has about 140,000 clones, 60% to 80% seen once. The TCR was taken from a human donor with chronic lymphocytic leukemia. The gene calls are TRBV10-3 and TRBJ1-4; 7 nucleotides match TRBD1. This specimen was PBMCs, taken after 12 months of ibrutinib treatment. CDR3 protein: CAISYSRQGGEKLFF. CDR3 DNA sequence: TGTGCCATCAGTTACTCGAGGCAGGGGGGTGAAAAACTGTTTTTT.